This TCR beta chain stems from a study of cytomegalovirus exposure and HLA in healthy donors (dated by TCRdb to about 2017). At the level of the whole study: According to an earlier analysis of 550 to 750 of the donors, about 170 million T cells yielded 90 million to 130 million unique TCR beta sequences and 250 to 350 Gb of sequence data. An early release that covered 500 to 800 HLA-typed donors contained around 300 gigabases of sequencing data and tens of millions of unique TCR sequences. Among the roughly 380 genotyped donors, approximately 81% belonged to the genetic ancestry cluster associated with self-reported Caucasian donors. The study aimed to test whether cataloging public T cell receptors could reveal signatures of past pathogen exposure. The T cell repertoires of about 700 subjects were profiled by immunosequencing and related to cytomegalovirus serostatus. A separate validation cohort of 90 to 150 different subjects was used in addition to the roughly 670-subject first cohort. High-throughput TCR immunosequencing, statistical association of individual TCRs with disease status, and machine learning were combined to predict cytomegalovirus infection status. A later analysis re-analyzed previously published TCR beta repertoires from 600 to 850 donors and added high-resolution HLA genotyping to study TCR occurrence patterns. Rather than using new phenotypic data, the later analysis identified candidate immune exposures from TCR beta sequences and from how often those sequences occurred across donors. An earlier analysis of about 620 of the donors applied high-throughput TCR beta sequencing to assess whether each TCR beta V gene segment acted as functional or pseudogenic. Donor age, sex, ethnicity and CMV serostatus were compiled alongside the repertoire data. A later genetic analysis used genome-wide SNP genotypes for about three fifths of the 666 donors, treating that subset as a discovery cohort. Every discovery cohort repertoire had been produced on one sequencing platform. Both class I and class II loci were covered by HLA typing, at four-digit resolution. Typing coverage varied by locus: roughly 620-640 donors for A, B, C, DRB1 and DQB1; roughly 560 for DQA1; over 600 for DPA1; some 470 for DPB1. About five DR-DQ haplotypes were treated as single units for association and clustering because of strong linkage in the cohort. Across some 400 genotyped donors of the cohort, an average of about 250,000 unique TCR beta nucleotide sequences per donor were sequenced, and roughly 17% of those sequences were non-productive.

The cohort was made up of approximately 700 healthy bone marrow donors. All cohort members were sampled while nominally healthy, although unrecorded immune exposures were likely present. Of the 700 or so cohort members, more than 250 had a positive CMV serostatus and about 350 had a negative one, while no CMV serostatus was recorded for the donor. A peripheral blood sample was provided by each donor, and peripheral blood mononuclear cells were used for TCR beta sequencing. The Qiagen DNeasy Blood Extraction Kit was used to extract genomic DNA from the blood cell samples. The library was built by means of the immunoSEQ multiplex PCR assay. For the multiplex PCR, a mixture combining 60 forward primers for TCR Vbeta segments and 13 reverse primers for TCR Jbeta segments was used. The CDR3 region of rearranged TCR beta genes was amplified from genomic DNA with a multiplex PCR assay. The Illumina HiSeq System was used to sequence the amplified TCR beta libraries as 87-base-pair reads. The original methods were these. A later analysis tallied 75 million to 95 million unique TCR beta chains across the 550 to 850 repertoires, and around 9.9 million of those chains were shared by two or more donors. Raw reads were error-corrected and collapsed into unique sequences with a nearest-neighbor algorithm that merged closely related sequences to remove PCR and sequencing errors. Alignment of CDR3 sequences to IMGT reference sequences was used to assign V, D and J gene segments. Each retained sequence needed at least a six-nucleotide match to both a V gene segment and a J gene segment. A rearrangement was called productive if the CDR3 had no stop codons and remained in frame with V and J, and every other rearrangement was called non-productive. Following IMGT convention, CDR3 was defined as the stretch from the second conserved V-encoded cysteine to the conserved J-encoded phenylalanine. The earlier analysis of 500 to 750 of the donors excluded any sequence lacking an unambiguous match to a single V gene segment. In an earlier analysis of a few hundred of the donors, V segments were called functional above 56.7% productive rearrangements and were called segregating when the between-donor standard deviation exceeded 5%. To diagnose cytomegalovirus status from the catalog of TCR beta chain sequences, a statistical classification framework was built. A later analysis assigned V and J genes by comparing TCR nucleotide sequences with IMGT/GENE-DB human TR gene sequences. In a later analysis, CDR3 sequences and most-parsimonious VDJ recombination scenarios were assigned using the TCRdist pipeline. In a later analysis, every TCR beta chain was defined by the combination of its CDR3 amino acid sequence and its V-gene family, and reads without a unique V-gene family were dropped. A later analysis removed several hundred highly shared, low-generation-probability nucleotide sequences to deal with suspected cross-contamination and a sequencing artifact. In a later analysis, a clonal expansion index was calculated for each public chain from normalized within-repertoire ranks of inferred template counts. In a later analysis, generation probabilities were computed with a VDJ recombination model fitted to out-of-frame rearrangements, and the resulting probabilities were checked against IGoR. A later analysis scored TCR-TCR, TCR-HLA and TCR-CMV co-occurrence with hypergeometric tests, applying a repertoire-size bias correction to TCR pairs. False discovery rates were estimated in a later analysis by permuting HLA or CMV assignments 20 times. In a later analysis, co-occurring TCRs were grouped with DBSCAN, and TCRdist sequence similarity was added when clustering was performed within HLA-allele-positive subsets. Co-occurrence clustering excluded repertoires with fewer than 30,000 or more than 120,000 public chains, plus five with anomalous nucleotide sharing. Held by TCRdb, this immuneACCESS table contains in-frame sequences only and omits some clones. Under half of the omission traces to an unresolved V gene where checked; the cause of the rest is unknown. D and trimming come from the DNA, and the V and J calls and clone size come from that table. For this sample the table gives about 82,000 clones, of which approximately 79% were detected only once. Of the sample, roughly an eighth is held by the ten largest clones.

As to this clone: Its antigen is not yet known. Nothing much larger sits one base from this clone, and base qualities are not available.

The V end gives up 4 bases and the J end 2 bases, leaving 4 bases in the junction not matched to a gene. Including cysteine and phenylalanine, the CDR3 has 14 amino acids. Left in the record is the CDR3 DNA by itself, 42 bases read in frame from the first base. The germline V gene (reference sequence) provides CDR1 LNHDA and CDR2 SQIVND. What the research found in general, with its limitations: A later genetic analysis reported fewer N-insertions in productive TCRs among donors in an Asian-associated ancestry cluster than the 666-donor mean. Sequencing depth was assumed to be roughly uniform across donors in the presence/absence analyses, though that assumption may not hold. The sequencing pipeline was judged likely to have produced a cluster of highly shared sequence variants as a technical artifact. In this cohort, only TCR beta chains were sequenced, and detectable features were limited by the absence of alpha or paired-chain data. A few of the identified cytomegalovirus-associated TCR beta chains were confirmed in vitro to be specific for cytomegalovirus antigens. CMV serostatus was the only immune exposure information available for the cohort. Most CMV-associated TCR beta chains appeared to be HLA-restricted in a later analysis, and the HLA associations seemed to be driven largely by CMV exposure. Assigning TCR associations to individual alleles was difficult when HLA alleles, especially DR and DQ, strongly co-occurred. A later analysis found that TCR association rates varied across HLA loci, with DRB1 alleles showing the most associated TCRs and HLA-C alleles the fewest. Linkage disequilibrium might explain the correlated functional status among segregating V segments, but an unknown experimental factor could not be excluded. Some IMGT-functional V segments, including TRBV6-2 and TRBV6-3, could not be distinguished by the 87-base-pair reads and were therefore excluded. Across donors, most TCR sequences were observed very rarely, whereas some public TCRs were present in many individuals. A later genetic analysis associated a missense DCLRE1C variant with V-gene and J-gene trimming of TCR beta chains, and an independent cohort replicated the association. A later analysis associated around 16,000 TCR beta sequences with specific HLA alleles at a false discovery rate of 0.05. Several of the top co-occurrence clusters appeared to be linked to parvovirus B19, influenza, CMV and Epstein-Barr virus, according to a later analysis. A total of roughly 160 TCR beta chains were listed by the study as associated with cytomegalovirus. Broadly in line with IMGT annotations, most TCR beta V segments showed up in productive rearrangements about 87% or about 30% of the time in an earlier analysis of 587 of the donors. The earlier analysis of some 560 of the donors excluded some 15 rarely observed V segments, including chromosome 9 orphons, because counts were too low. Cytomegalovirus status was reported to be diagnosed by the classifier with high specificity and sensitivity in both the original and validation cohorts. In a later analysis, HLA-associated TCR beta chains were found to be more clonally expanded and to have lower generation probabilities than equally common non-associated chains. Because HLA typing was unavailable for some donors at each locus, only the typed subset was used in association tests. A further reported finding was that TCR beta sequences accurately predicted the HLA-A and HLA-B alleles for most subjects in the first cohort. It was suggested by the authors that the approach could potentially be generalized to other disease states and immunological phenotypes.

The sequence was collected from a human donor in good health. Sequenced input: PBMCs. The chain employs TRBV19 and TRBJ2-5, with 7 bases in between that match TRBD2. The CDR3 loop reads CASSRGGTQETQYF. The sequence in DNA is TGTGCCAGTAGTAGGGGGGGTACTCAAGAGACCCAGTACTTC. The reference TRBV19 and TRBJ2-5 proteins fill in what lies around the CDR3, so the full variable domain reads DGGITQSPKYLFRKEGQNVTLSCEQNLNHDAMYWYRQDPGQGLRLIYYSQIVNDFQKGDIAEGYSVSREKKESFPLTVTSAQKNPTAFYLCASSRGGTQETQYFGPGTRLLVL.